This T cell receptor (beta chain) was sequenced for a study of T-cell memory formation after mild COVID-19. Points from the study as a whole: Most CD4+ clones that shrank were in CM and EM, while CD8+ ones turned up in EMRA.

Researchers used 5'RACE with constant-segment primers to make TCR alpha and TCR beta cDNA libraries that carry sample barcodes and UMIs. MiXCR was run by TCRdb on the 5' RACE reads, yielding one entry per CDR3 protein. The sample yields about 410,000 distinct CDR3 sequences, under 25% seen once. Of note for this clonotype: Its specificity is unknown.

Sequenced sample: PBMCs or a T cell subset sorted from them (not recorded which). The receptor comes from an adult woman who had mild COVID-19 (a few samples of this study predate the infection). Cell type and time point are not known.

The DNA of the CDR3 is TGTGCCAGCAGTTCCCCCCTGACAGGGGGCAATCAGCCCCAGCATTTT. Residues: CASSSPLTGGNQPQHF. The rearrangement joins TRBV27 to TRBJ1-5; TRBD1 matches at 8 bases. The germline gives CDR1 MNHEY, CDR2 SMNVEV (reference sequence). The CDR3 has 16 residues. Trimming at V came to 4 bases and at J to 2 bases, leaving 7 bases not matched to a gene.